The 30 T cell receptor beta chains reported below all come from one sample, sequenced in a study of blood T cells in healthy people across ages. Then a second PCR, running roughly 7 to 11 cycles, was carried out with a sample-barcoded 5' primer and a J-beta primer mix. TCRdb reprocessed the 5' RACE reads with MiXCR, giving one entry per CDR3 protein. The data contain around 620,000 distinct CDR3 sequences, approximately 25% of them seen just once; the ten biggest clones take up roughly 18%. The sequenced sample consisted of blood. These TCRs come from a woman in her sixties or seventies in good health.

This clonotype appeared a few times. This chain connects TRBV6-2 or TRBV6-3 to TRBJ2-5; 7 bases are a match to TRBD1. V was pared by 4 bases and J by 4 bases, with 9 bases of the junction left unmatched. This CDR3 contains 15 residues. Germline V gene lookup returns CDR1 MNHEY and CDR2 SVGEGT. The CDR3 coding sequence is TGTGCCAGCAGTTCATCCGGGACAGTCCGAGAGACCCAGTACTTC. Amino acid sequence: CASSSSGTVRETQYF.

With respect to this clonotype: One end of the junction is discordant with germline, which a read error may explain. The rearrangement uses TRBV29-1 and TRBJ1-1, with a weak D call TRBD1 (5 bases). The CDR3 spans 15 residues. Germline CDR1 and CDR2: SQVTM and ANQGSEA. CDR3: CSVQRVGGGNTEAFF. The DNA for the CDR3 is TGCAGCGTTCAAAGGGTTGGTGGGGGGAACACCGAAGCTTTCTTT.

The chain combines TRBV20-1 with TRBJ1-6, with D possibly TRBD1 on 6 matching bases. V dropped 3 bases and J dropped 6 bases, with 12 bases sitting between them. The CDR3 extends over 14 amino acids. Germline-derived CDR1 and CDR2 are DFQATT and SNEGSKA (reference sequence). As DNA, the CDR3 is TGCAGTGCTAGTGGGGGGCTCCTTAATTCACCCCTCCACTTT. Its protein is CSASGGLLNSPLHF.

The chain carries TRBV20-1 and TRBJ2-5; D call uncertain. V lost 6 bases, J lost 1 base, and 21 bases lay in between. There are 16 residues in the CDR3. The V gene's germline CDR1 is DFQATT and CDR2 SNEGSKA (reference sequence). CDR3: CSATDPRLASQETQYF. The DNA of the CDR3 is TGCAGTGCCACAGATCCCCGACTGGCCTCCCAAGAGACCCAGTACTTC.

This clonotype has more than one count but fewer than ten. The chain's CDR3 is CASSVDRTNTEAFF. As DNA, the CDR3 is TGTGCCAGCAGTGTCGATCGGACGAACACTGAAGCTTTCTTT. The chain joins TRBV25-1 to TRBJ1-1; D not certain. CDR1 MGHDK and CDR2 SYGVNS come from the germline V gene. The CDR3 length is 14 residues. V was clipped by 4 bases and J by 1 base, with 10 bases between them. The entire variable domain, with the rest obtained from reference TRBV25-1 and TRBJ1-1, is as follows: EADIYQTPRYLVIGTGKKITLECSQTMGHDKMYWYQQDPGMELHLIHYSYGVNSTEKGDLSSESTVSRIRTEHFPLTLESARPSHTSQYLCASSVDRTNTEAFFGQGTRLTVV.

The gene calls are TRBV29-1 and TRBJ2-6, with D unclear. Germline V lookup: CDR1 SQVTM, CDR2 ANQGSEA. This CDR3 is built from 13 residues. V lost 7 bases, J lost 0 bases, and 7 bases lay in between. The chain's CDR3 is CSAKISGANVLTF. The CDR3 region has the DNA TGCAGCGCGAAGATCTCTGGGGCCAACGTCCTGACTTTC.

This clonotype was observed a few times. The gene calls are TRBV11-3 and TRBJ2-5; 11 bases line up with TRBD1. The J call could be wrong; TRBJ2-7 is a better fit for the DNA end. The CDR3 loop spans 18 amino acids. Per the germline V gene, CDR1 is SGHNT and CDR2 is YENEEA. The CDR3 region is CASSSPYLGQGERYEQYF. The DNA for the CDR3 is TGTGCCAGCAGCTCCCCGTACCTGGGACAGGGGGAAAGATACGAGCAGTACTTC.

This chain uses TRBV20-1 with TRBJ2-5, with no clear D. This CDR3 is built from 18 residues. Deletions cut 0 bases from V and 6 bases from J, with 26 bases between. Germline V gene data show CDR1 as DFQATT and CDR2 as SNEGSKA (reference sequence). The CDR3 protein is CSARDDARPSFPIQTQYF. The CDR3 nucleotides read TGCAGTGCTAGAGATGACGCCCGACCCTCCTTCCCGATCCAGACCCAGTACTTC.

CDR3 sequence reads: CASSGWTGPYEQYF. CDR3 DNA sequence: TGTGCCAGCAGCGGCTGGACAGGACCCTACGAGCAGTACTTC. This chain connects TRBV7-2 to TRBJ2-7; 7 bases align to TRBD1. V lost 5 bases, J lost 2 bases, and 6 bases stayed unmatched. Germline lookup yields CDR1 SGHTA and CDR2 FQGNSA. The CDR3 contains 14 residues.

The rearrangement links TRBV7-2 to TRBJ2-7; D is uncertain. The CDR3 contains 15 residues. Trimming pared 0 bases from V and 3 bases from J, leaving 12 bases between. The germline V gene has CDR1 SGHTA and CDR2 FQGNSA. CDR3 bases: TGTGCCAGCAGCTTAGCGGACGGATCGATCTACGAGCAGTACTTC. It encodes CASSLADGSIYEQYF. Together with reference TRBV7-2 and TRBJ2-7, the CDR3 gives the full variable domain: GAGVSQSPSNKVTEKGKDVELRCDPISGHTALYWYRQSLGQGLEFLIYFQGNSAPDKSGLPSDRFSAERTGGSVSTLTIQRTQQEDSAVYLCASSLADGSIYEQYFGPGTRLTVT.

The J gene is TRBJ2-5, the V gene TRBV20-1; D is possibly TRBD1 or TRBD2 (5 bases each). The CDR3 extends over 15 amino acids. Germline assignment: CDR1 DFQATT and CDR2 SNEGSKA (reference sequence). Trimming took 6 bases from V and 1 from J, leaving 18 bases between them. CDR3 DNA: TGCAGTGCGAGGGAATTAGGGGAGATCCAAGAGACCCAGTACTTC. Protein product: CSARELGEIQETQYF.

The chain is built from TRBV5-1 and TRBJ2-2; 9 bases line up with TRBD1. The V gene end was trimmed by 4 bases and the J gene end by 3 bases; junction bases not matched to a gene: 4. Germline assignment: CDR1 SGHRS and CDR2 YFSETQ. CDR3 size: 15 residues. CDR3 loop: CASSLRQGDTGELFF. The CDR3 DNA reads as TGCGCCAGCAGCCTAAGACAGGGGGACACCGGGGAGCTGTTTTTT.

The J gene is TRBJ2-2, the V gene TRBV7-2; TRBD2 agrees at 12 bases. V dropped 5 bases and J dropped 5; count of bases not matched to a gene: 6. CDR1 SGHTA and CDR2 FQGNSA come from the germline V gene. This CDR3 has 16 residues. For the CDR3, the DNA is TGTGCCAGCAGCACTGAGACTAGCGGGGGTACCGGGGAGCTGTTTTTT. Its translation: CASSTETSGGTGELFF.

This chain links TRBV2 with TRBJ2-1; TRBD2 might be the D (6 bases). This CDR3 has 16 residues. CDR1 is SNHLY, CDR2 FYNNEI, per germline. Trimming shortened V by 4 bases and J by 8 bases, and 21 bases separated the two germline ends. CDR3 in amino acids: CASSGKAGLPPDEQFF. The CDR3 DNA follows: TGTGCCAGCAGTGGGAAAGCGGGTCTTCCCCCTGATGAGCAGTTCTTC.

The CDR3 reads CASRPATASRDGYTF. CDR3 sequence (DNA): TGTGCCAGCAGACCGGCAACGGCCTCCAGGGATGGCTACACCTTC. V and J are TRBV5-6 and TRBJ1-2; maybe TRBD1 (5 bases). The ends were cut back, 5 bases at V and 6 bases at J, with 20 bases in the middle. The CDR3 length is 15 residues. CDR1 and CDR2 (germline): SGHDT, YYEEEE. The full variable domain, rest sourced from reference TRBV5-6 and TRBJ1-2, is DAGVTQSPTHLIKTRGQQVTLRCSPKSGHDTVSWYQQALGQGPQFIFQYYEEEERQRGNFPDRFSGHQFPNYSSELNVNALLLGDSALYLCASRPATASRDGYTFGSGTRLTVV.

This clonotype was counted between two and nine times. The rearrangement links TRBV5-1 to TRBJ1-1; 10 bases map to TRBD1. This CDR3 is 14 amino acids long. The V segment lost 4 bases and the J segment 4 bases; nucleotides outside the gene matches: 4. From germline, CDR1 is SGHRS and CDR2 YFSETQ. CDR3 in DNA: TGCGCCAGCAGCCGGGGACAGGGGACCACTGAAGCTTTCTTT. This sequence encodes CASSRGQGTTEAFF.

This clonotype was observed a few times. This may stem from a read error, because a much larger clone lies one nucleotide away. The chain uses TRBV2 and TRBJ2-6; D unresolved. The CDR3 runs 14 residues. Germline V CDR1 and CDR2: SNHLY, FYNNEI. The CDR3 here is CAGSERAGANVLTF. The CDR3 DNA is TGTGCCGGCAGTGAAAGGGCCGGGGCCAACGTCCTGACTTTC.

The chain recombines TRBV29-1 with TRBJ1-2; D gene uncertain. The CDR3 covers 12 residues. Germline CDR1 is SQVTM and CDR2 is ANQGSEA. CDR3 sequence (DNA): TGCATAGCCAGGACGACTCTCTATGGCTACACCTTC. Amino acid sequence: CIARTTLYGYTF.

This clonotype was detected a few times. The chain links TRBV7-9 to TRBJ1-4; D gene uncertain. Deletions cut 0 bases from V and 5 bases from J, with 7 bases between. The CDR3 spans 14 residues. Germline V gene lookup returns CDR1 SEHNR and CDR2 FQNEAQ (reference sequence). DNA of the CDR3: TGTGCCAGCAGCTTAGCAACGGCAAATGAAAAACTGTTTTTT. This translates into CASSLATANEKLFF.

The chain couples TRBV4-1 to TRBJ1-2; 7 positions agree with TRBD1. Germline assignment: CDR1 MGHRA and CDR2 YSYEKL. The trim removed 0 bases at V and 8 bases at J, leaving 6 bases unmatched. There are 14 residues in the CDR3. The CDR3: CASSQDKGAGGYTF. CDR3 sequence (DNA): TGCGCCAGCAGCCAAGATAAGGGGGCTGGAGGCTACACCTTC.

In this sample, this clonotype turned up a few times. V usage is TRBV20-1 and J usage is TRBJ1-5; D remains unclear. Trimming cost V 0 bases and J 2 bases, with 8 bases left between them. CDR3 length: 14 residues. Germline CDR1 and CDR2: DFQATT and SNEGSKA (reference sequence). The CDR3 reads CSARDQSGNQPQHF. The CDR3 DNA reads TGCAGTGCTAGAGATCAGTCAGGCAATCAGCCCCAGCATTTT.

The rearrangement links TRBV12-3 or TRBV12-4 to TRBJ2-1; D is undetermined. The CDR3 loop spans 13 amino acids. The ends were cut back, 2 bases at V and 11 bases at J, with 13 bases in the middle. This CDR3 reads CASSLLLINQQFF. CDR3 DNA sequence: TGTGCCAGCAGTTTATTACTAATTAACCAGCAGTTCTTC.

This clonotype was seen ten or more times. The chain combines TRBV12-3 or TRBV12-4 with TRBJ1-2; 7 bases align to TRBD1. The CDR3 covers 11 residues. The V segment lost 6 bases and the J segment 8 bases; nucleotides outside the gene matches: 3. This CDR3 is CASSRQGGYTF. The CDR3 DNA reads as TGTGCCAGCAGCCGACAGGGCGGCTACACCTTC.

This clonotype was observed a handful of times. The V and J genes are TRBV4-3 and TRBJ1-3; unclear D gene. Germline V gives CDR1 LGHNA, CDR2 YSLEER. The V gene lost 0 bases and the J gene lost 4 bases, with 25 bases spanning the gap. The CDR3 spans 20 residues. The DNA of the CDR3 is TGCGCCAGCAGCCAAGAATTTCTCTTTTACGGATCCCAAGCGGGAAACACCATATATTTT. Translating it yields CASSQEFLFYGSQAGNTIYF.

In its sample, this clonotype was seen a few times. This sequence joins TRBV3-1 and TRBJ1-1; 9 bases agree with TRBD1. The CDR3 loop spans 12 amino acids. Trimming cost V 11 bases and J 3 bases; bases outside gene matches: 4. Germline assignment: CDR1 LGHDT and CDR2 YNNKEL (reference sequence). CDR3 loop: CASGTGYTEAFF. The CDR3 coding sequence is TGTGCCTCCGGGACAGGGTACACTGAAGCTTTCTTT.

This clonotype came up many times. The chain is built from TRBV4-2 and TRBJ2-5, with TRBD2 matching 12 bases. The CDR3 is made up of 16 amino acids. The germline gives CDR1 LGHNA, CDR2 YNFKEQ. V lost 4 bases and J lost 2; bases outside the gene matches: 5. CDR3 residues: CASSPRTSGDQETQYF. CDR3 sequence (DNA): TGTGCCAGCAGCCCTCGGACTAGCGGGGATCAAGAGACCCAGTACTTC.

This clonotype was seen more than once but under ten times. The V gene is TRBV12-3 or TRBV12-4, the J gene TRBJ2-3; the match to TRBD1 covers 7 bases. This CDR3 contains 15 residues. Trimming took 6 bases from V and 3 from J; bases not matched to a gene: 9. CDR3 amino acids: CASRLQGIGTDTQYF. CDR3 coding DNA: TGTGCCAGCAGATTACAGGGGATCGGAACAGATACGCAGTATTTT.

The chain combines TRBV3-1 with TRBJ2-3; D gene unclear. V was cut by 0 bases and J by 1 base, with 11 bases left in between. Per germline, CDR1 LGHDT and CDR2 YNNKEL (reference sequence). CDR3 length: 16 residues. The CDR3 DNA reads TGTGCCAGCAGCCAAGATATCGGAACCCGCACAGATACGCAGTATTTT. Its translation is CASSQDIGTRTDTQYF.

The chain recombines TRBV20-1 with TRBJ2-7; perhaps D is TRBD1 or TRBD2 (5 bases each). There are 12 residues in the CDR3. The germline V gene encodes CDR1 DFQATT and CDR2 SNEGSKA (reference sequence). Deletions cut 5 bases from V and 3 bases from J, with 11 bases between. CDR3 sequence (DNA): TGCAGTGCTGCGAGTGGGGGCTACGAGCAGTACTTC. Translation: CSAASGGYEQYF.

This clonotype appeared a few times. This sequence joins TRBV7-9 and TRBJ2-5; possible D gene TRBD2, 5 bases. Deletions cut 5 bases from V and 4 bases from J, with 20 bases between. The V gene's germline CDR1 is SEHNR and CDR2 FQNEAQ (reference sequence). The CDR3 totals 16 residues. The chain's CDR3 is CASSDTRTSFRETQYF. The CDR3 bases are TGTGCCAGCAGCGACACTAGAACCTCTTTTCGAGAGACCCAGTACTTC.